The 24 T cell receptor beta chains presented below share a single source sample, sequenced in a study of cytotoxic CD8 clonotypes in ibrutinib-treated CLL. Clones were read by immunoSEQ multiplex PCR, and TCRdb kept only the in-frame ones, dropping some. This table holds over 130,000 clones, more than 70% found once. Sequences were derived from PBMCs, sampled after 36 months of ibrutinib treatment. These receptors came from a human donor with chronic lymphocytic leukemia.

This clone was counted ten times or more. The CDR3 protein is CAWSDPRRGSYEQYF. DNA of the CDR3: TGTGCCTGGAGTGACCCCAGGCGGGGCTCCTACGAGCAGTACTTC. This rearrangement joins TRBV30 to TRBJ2-7; D is possibly TRBD2 (6 bases). The CDR3 covers 15 residues. V was cut by 1 base and J by 0 bases, with 13 bases left in between. CDR1 GTSNPN and CDR2 SVGIG come from the germline V gene (reference sequence).

CDR3 DNA: TGTGCCATCAGTGGAACGATGGACTTGGGGGAGACCCAGTACTTC. Amino acids: CAISGTMDLGETQYF. V and J are TRBV10-3 and TRBJ2-5, with D possibly matching TRBD2 (5 bases). This CDR3 has 15 amino acids. The germline V and J ends were trimmed by 4 bases and 5 bases, with 17 bases remaining between them. Germline CDR1 ENHRY, CDR2 SYGVKD.

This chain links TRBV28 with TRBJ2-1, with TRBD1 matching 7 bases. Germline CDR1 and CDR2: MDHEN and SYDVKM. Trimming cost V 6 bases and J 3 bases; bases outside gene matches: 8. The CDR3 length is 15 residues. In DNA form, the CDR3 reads TGTGCCAGCAGCCCAAGGGACAGATACTACAATGAGCAGTTCTTC. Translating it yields CASSPRDRYYNEQFF.

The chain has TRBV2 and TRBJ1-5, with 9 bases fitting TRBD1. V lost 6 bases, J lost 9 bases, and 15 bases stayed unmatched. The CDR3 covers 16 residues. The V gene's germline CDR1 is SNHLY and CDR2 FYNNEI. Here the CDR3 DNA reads TGTGCCAGCAGCAGACGACCGGGACAGGGCTGGCGGCCCCAGCATTTT. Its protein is CASSRRPGQGWRPQHF. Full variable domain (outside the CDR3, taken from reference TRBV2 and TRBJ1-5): EPEVTQTPSHQVTQMGQEVILRCVPISNHLYFYWYRQILGQKVEFLVSFYNNEISEKSEIFDDQFSVERPDGSNFTLKIRSTKLEDSAMYFCASSRRPGQGWRPQHFGDGTRLSIL.

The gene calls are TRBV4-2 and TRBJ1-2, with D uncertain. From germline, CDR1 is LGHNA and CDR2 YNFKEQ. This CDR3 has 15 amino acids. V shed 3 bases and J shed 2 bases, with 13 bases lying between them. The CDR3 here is CASSQTEVPNYGYTF. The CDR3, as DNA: TGTGCCAGCAGCCAGACGGAGGTTCCCAACTATGGCTACACCTTC.

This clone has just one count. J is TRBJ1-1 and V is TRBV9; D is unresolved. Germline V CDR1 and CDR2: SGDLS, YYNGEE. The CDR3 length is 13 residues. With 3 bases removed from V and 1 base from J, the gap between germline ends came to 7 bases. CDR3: CASSAITNTEAFF. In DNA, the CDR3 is TGTGCCAGCAGCGCGATAACGAACACTGAAGCTTTCTTT.

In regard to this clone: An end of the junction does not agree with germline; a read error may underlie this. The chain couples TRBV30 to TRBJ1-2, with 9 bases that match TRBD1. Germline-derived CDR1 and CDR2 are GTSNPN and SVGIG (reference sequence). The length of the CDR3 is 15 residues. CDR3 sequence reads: CARRTGEVSIRGYTF. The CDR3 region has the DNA TGTGCCAGGAGGACAGGGGAAGTCTCGATCCGTGGCTACACCTTC.

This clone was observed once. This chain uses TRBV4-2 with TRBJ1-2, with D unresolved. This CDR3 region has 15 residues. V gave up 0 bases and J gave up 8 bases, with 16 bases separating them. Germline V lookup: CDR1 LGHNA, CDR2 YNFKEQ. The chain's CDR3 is CASSQDKGLTFGYTF. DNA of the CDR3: TGTGCCAGCAGCCAAGATAAAGGACTTACATTCGGCTACACCTTC.

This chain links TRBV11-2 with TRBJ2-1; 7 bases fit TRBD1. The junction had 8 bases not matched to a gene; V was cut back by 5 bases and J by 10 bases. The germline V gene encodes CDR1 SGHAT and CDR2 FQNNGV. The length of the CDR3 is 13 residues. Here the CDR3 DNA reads TGTGCCAGCAGCGGATACACAGGGGTGGAGCAGTTCTTC. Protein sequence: CASSGYTGVEQFF.

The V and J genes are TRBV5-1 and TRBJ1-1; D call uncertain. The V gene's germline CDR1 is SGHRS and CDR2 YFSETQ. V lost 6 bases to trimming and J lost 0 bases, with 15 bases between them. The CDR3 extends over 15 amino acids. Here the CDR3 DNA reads TGCGCCAGCAAGTCCGGTCTGGGCTTGAACACTGAAGCTTTCTTT. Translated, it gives CASKSGLGLNTEAFF.

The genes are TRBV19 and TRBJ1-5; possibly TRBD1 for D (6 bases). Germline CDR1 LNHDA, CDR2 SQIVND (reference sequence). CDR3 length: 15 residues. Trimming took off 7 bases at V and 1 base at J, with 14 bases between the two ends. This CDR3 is CASTPWQGSNQPQHF. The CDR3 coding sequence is TGTGCCAGTACCCCATGGCAGGGGAGCAATCAGCCCCAGCATTTT.

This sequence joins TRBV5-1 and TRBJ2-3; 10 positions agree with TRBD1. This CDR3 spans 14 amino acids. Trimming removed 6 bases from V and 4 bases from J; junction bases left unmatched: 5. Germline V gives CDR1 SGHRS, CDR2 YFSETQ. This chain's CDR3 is CASNRGTGADTQYF. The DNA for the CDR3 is TGCGCCAGCAATCGAGGGACAGGGGCAGATACGCAGTATTTT. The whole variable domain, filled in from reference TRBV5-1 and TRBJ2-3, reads KAGVTQTPRYLIKTRGQQVTLSCSPISGHRSVSWYQQTPGQGLQFLFEYFSETQRNKGNFPGRFSGRQFSNSRSEMNVSTLELGDSALYLCASNRGTGADTQYFGPGTRLTVL.

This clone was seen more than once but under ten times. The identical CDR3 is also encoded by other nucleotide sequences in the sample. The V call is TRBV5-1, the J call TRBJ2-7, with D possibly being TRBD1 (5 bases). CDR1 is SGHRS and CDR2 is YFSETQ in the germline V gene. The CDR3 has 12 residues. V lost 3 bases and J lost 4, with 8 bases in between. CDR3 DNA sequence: TGCGCCAGCAGCTCCCAGGGTTACGAGCAGTACTTC. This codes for CASSSQGYEQYF.

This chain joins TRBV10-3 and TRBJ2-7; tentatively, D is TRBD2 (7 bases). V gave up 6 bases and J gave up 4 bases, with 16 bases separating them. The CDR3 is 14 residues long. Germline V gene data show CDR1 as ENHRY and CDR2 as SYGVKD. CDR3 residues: CAIRGGAEAYEQYF. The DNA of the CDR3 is TGTGCCATCAGAGGGGGGGCCGAGGCGTACGAGCAGTACTTC.

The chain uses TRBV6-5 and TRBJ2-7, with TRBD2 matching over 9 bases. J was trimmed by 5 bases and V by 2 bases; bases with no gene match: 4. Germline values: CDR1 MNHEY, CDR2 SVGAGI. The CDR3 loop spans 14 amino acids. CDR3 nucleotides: TGTGCCAGCAGTTACCAGATAGCGGGGGACGAGCAGTACTTC. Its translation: CASSYQIAGDEQYF.

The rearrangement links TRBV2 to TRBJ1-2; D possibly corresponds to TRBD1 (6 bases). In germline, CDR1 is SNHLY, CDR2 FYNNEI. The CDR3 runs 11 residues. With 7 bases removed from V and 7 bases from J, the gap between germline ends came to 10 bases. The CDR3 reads CASNQGSGYTF. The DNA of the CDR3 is TGTGCCAGCAACCAGGGGTCTGGCTACACCTTC.

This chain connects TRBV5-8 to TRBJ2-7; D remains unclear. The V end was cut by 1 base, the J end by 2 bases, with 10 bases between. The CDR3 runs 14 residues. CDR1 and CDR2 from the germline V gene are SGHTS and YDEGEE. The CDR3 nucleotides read TGTGCCAGCAGCTTGAGTAACAACCCCTACGAGCAGTACTTC. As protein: CASSLSNNPYEQYF. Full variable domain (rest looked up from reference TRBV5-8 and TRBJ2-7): EAGVTQSPTHLIKTRGQQATLRCSPISGHTSVYWYQQALGLGLQFLLWYDEGEERNRGNFPPRFSGRQFPNYSSELNVNALELEDSALYLCASSLSNNPYEQYFGPGTRLTVT.

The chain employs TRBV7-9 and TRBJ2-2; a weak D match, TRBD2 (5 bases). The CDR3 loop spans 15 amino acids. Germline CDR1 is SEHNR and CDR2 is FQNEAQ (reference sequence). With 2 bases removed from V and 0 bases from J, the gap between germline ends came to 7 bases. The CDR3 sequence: CASSLRGTNTGELFF. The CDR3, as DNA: TGTGCCAGCAGCTTACGGGGTACGAACACCGGGGAGCTGTTTTTT.

This CDR3 is CASSSDRQYQPQHF. The CDR3 DNA reads TGTGCCAGCAGCTCGGACAGGCAATATCAGCCCCAGCATTTT. J is TRBJ1-5 and V is TRBV7-2; 7 bases match TRBD1. The CDR3 contains 14 residues. J was trimmed by 5 bases and V by 4 bases; bases with no gene match: 5. CDR1 is SGHTA, CDR2 FQGNSA, per germline.

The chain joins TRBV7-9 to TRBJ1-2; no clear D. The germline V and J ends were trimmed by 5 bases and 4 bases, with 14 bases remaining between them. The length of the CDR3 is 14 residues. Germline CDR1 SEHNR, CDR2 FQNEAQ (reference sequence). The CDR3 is CASSPPERVYGYTF. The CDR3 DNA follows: TGTGCCAGCAGCCCGCCGGAAAGGGTCTATGGCTACACCTTC.

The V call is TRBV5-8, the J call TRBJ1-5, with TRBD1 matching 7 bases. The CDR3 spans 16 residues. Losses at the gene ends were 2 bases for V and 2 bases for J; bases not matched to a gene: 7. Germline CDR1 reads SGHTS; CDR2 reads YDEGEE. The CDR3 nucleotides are TGTGCCAGCAGCTTCCCTCTACAGGGGCGCAATCAGCCCCAGCATTTT. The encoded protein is CASSFPLQGRNQPQHF.

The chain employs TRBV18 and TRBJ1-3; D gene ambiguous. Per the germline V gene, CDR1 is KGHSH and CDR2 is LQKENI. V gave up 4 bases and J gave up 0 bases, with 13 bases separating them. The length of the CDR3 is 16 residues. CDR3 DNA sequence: TGTGCCAGCTCACGCGAACAGCCGAGCTCTGGAAACACCATATATTTT. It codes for CASSREQPSSGNTIYF.

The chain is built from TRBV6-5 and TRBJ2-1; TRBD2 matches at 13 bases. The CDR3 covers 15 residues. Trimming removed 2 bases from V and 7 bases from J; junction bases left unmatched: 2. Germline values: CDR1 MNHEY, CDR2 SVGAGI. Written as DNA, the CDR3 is TGTGCCAGCAGTTACGGGACTAGCGGGAAGAATGAGCAGTTCTTC. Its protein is CASSYGTSGKNEQFF.

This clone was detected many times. The CDR3 coding sequence is TGTGCCAGCAGCCCCCGGGGGGGCGGGAGGTCCTACGAGCAGTACTTC. Its translation: CASSPRGGGRSYEQYF. The chain has TRBV5-4 and TRBJ2-7, with TRBD2 identical over 8 bases. The length of the CDR3 is 16 residues. Trimming at V came to 4 bases and at J to 1 base, leaving 10 bases not matched to a gene. CDR1 and CDR2 from the germline V gene are SGHNT and YYREEE (reference sequence).